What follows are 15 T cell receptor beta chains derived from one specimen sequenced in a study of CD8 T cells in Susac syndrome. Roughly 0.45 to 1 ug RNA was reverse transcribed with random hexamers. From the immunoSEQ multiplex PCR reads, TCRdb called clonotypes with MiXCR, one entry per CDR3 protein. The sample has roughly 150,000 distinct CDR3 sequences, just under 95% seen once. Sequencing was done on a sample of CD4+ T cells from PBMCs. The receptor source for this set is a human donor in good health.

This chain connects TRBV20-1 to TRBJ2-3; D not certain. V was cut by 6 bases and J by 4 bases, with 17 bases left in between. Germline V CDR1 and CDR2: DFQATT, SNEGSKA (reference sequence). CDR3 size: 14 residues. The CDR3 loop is CSARIGNKADTQYF. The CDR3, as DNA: TGCAGTGCAAGAATAGGGAACAAAGCAGATACGCAGTATTTT.

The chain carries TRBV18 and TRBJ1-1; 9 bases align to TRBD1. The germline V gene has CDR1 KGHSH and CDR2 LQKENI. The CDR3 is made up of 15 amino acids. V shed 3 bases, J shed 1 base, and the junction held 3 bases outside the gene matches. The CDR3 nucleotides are TGTGCCAGCTCACCTACAGGGGGCCAGAACACTGAAGCTTTCTTT. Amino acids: CASSPTGGQNTEAFF.

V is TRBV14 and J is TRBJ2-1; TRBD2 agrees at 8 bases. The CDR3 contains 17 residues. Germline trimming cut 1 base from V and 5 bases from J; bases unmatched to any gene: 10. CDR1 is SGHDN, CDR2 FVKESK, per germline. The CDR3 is CASSQGAGTRLHNEQFF. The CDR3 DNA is TGTGCCAGCAGCCAAGGTGCCGGGACTAGACTCCACAATGAGCAGTTCTTC.

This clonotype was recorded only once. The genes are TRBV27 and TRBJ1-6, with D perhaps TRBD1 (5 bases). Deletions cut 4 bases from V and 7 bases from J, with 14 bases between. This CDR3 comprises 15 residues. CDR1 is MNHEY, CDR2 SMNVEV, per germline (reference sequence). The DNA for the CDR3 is TGTGCCAGCAGTTCAAGCAGGGTGGGCAATTCACCCCTCCACTTT. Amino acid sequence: CASSSSRVGNSPLHF.

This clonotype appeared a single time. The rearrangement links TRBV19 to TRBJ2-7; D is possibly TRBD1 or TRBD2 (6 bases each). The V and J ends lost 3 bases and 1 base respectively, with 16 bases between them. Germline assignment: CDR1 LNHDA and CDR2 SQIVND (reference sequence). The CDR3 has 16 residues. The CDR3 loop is CASSMVWGAHSYEQYF. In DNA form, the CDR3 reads TGTGCCAGTAGTATGGTCTGGGGGGCGCATTCCTACGAGCAGTACTTC.

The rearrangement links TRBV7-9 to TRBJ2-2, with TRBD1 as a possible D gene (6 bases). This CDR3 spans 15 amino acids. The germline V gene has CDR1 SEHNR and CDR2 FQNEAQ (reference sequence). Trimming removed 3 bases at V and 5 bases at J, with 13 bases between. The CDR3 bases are TGTGCCAGCAGCTTGGACAGCCCGAGGACCGGGGAGCTGTTTTTT. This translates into CASSLDSPRTGELFF.

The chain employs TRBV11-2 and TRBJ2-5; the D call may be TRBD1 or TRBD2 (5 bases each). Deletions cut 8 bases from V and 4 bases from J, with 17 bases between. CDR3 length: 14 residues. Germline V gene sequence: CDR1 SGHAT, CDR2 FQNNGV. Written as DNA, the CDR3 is TGTGCCAGCCAGAGGTGGGGCGGAGGAGAGACCCAGTACTTC. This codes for CASQRWGGGETQYF.

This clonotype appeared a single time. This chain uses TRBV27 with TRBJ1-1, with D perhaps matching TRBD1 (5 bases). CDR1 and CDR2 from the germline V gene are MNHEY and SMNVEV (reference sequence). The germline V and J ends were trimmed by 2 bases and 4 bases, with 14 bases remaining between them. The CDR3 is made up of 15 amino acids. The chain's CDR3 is CASSLGGRGTTEAFF. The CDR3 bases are TGTGCCAGCAGTTTAGGGGGACGGGGAACCACTGAAGCTTTCTTT.

The CDR3 sequence: CASSLPSGQDHGYTF. For the CDR3, the DNA is TGCGCCAGCAGCCTCCCATCGGGACAGGATCATGGCTACACCTTC. J is TRBJ1-2 and V is TRBV5-1; the match to TRBD1 covers 8 bases. The CDR3 is 15 amino acids. The germline gives CDR1 SGHRS, CDR2 YFSETQ. The V gene end was trimmed by 4 bases and the J gene end by 6 bases; junction bases not matched to a gene: 11.

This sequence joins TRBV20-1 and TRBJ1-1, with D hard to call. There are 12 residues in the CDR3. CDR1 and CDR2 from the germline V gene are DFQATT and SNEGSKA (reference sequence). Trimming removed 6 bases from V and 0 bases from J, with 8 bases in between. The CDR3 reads CSACLMNTEAFF. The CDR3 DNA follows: TGCAGTGCCTGTCTAATGAACACTGAAGCTTTCTTT.

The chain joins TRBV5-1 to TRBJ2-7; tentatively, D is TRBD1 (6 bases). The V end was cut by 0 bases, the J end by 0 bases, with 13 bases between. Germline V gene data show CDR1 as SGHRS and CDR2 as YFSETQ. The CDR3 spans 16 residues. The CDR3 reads CASSLDRAWSSYEQYF. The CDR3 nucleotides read TGCGCCAGCAGCTTGGACAGGGCCTGGAGCTCCTACGAGCAGTACTTC.

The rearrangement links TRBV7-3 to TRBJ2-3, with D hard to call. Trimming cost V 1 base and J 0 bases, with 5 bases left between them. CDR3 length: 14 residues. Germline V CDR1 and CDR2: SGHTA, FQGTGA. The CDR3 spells CASSLMGSTDTQYF. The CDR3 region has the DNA TGTGCCAGCAGCTTAATGGGAAGCACAGATACGCAGTATTTT.

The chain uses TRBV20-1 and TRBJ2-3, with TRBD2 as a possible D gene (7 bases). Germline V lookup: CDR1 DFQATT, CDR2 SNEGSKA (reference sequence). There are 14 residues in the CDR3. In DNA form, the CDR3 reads TGCAGCGCCGGTGGGGGGGCCGGCACAGATACGCAGTATTTT. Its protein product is CSAGGGAGTDTQYF.

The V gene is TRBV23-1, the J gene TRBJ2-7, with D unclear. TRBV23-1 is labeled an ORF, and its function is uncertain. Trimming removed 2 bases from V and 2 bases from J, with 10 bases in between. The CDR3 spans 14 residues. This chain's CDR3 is CASSQVDRTYEQYF. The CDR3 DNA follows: TGCGCCAGCAGTCAAGTAGATAGAACCTACGAGCAGTACTTC.

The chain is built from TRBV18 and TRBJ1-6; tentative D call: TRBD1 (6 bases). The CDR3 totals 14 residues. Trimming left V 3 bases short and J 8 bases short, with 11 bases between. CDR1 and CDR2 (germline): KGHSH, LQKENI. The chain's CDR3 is CASSPGGFDSPLHF. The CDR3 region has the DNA TGTGCCAGCTCACCCGGGGGCTTCGATTCACCCCTCCACTTT.